This TCR beta chain comes out of a study of identical twins. This clonotype turned up a few times. Antigen specificity is unknown. Unique molecular identifiers were in the cDNA, with template-switch universal primer binding. In TCRdb, the 5' RACE reads were re-called with MiXCR into one record per CDR3 protein. This sample has about 210,000 distinct CDR3 sequences, with around 9.6% found just once. The CDR3 sequence is 12 residues long. Germline values: CDR1 LGHNA, CDR2 YNFKEQ. V was trimmed by 2 bases and J by 0 bases, leaving 0 bases between them. Study-wide results and limits: With beta out-of-frame sequences, excess sharing by twins was weaker. Researchers reported excess low generation probability among twin-shared out-of-frame alpha sequences. Potential partial confounding of zero-insertion analyses by invariant MAIT and iNKT cells was noted.

The V gene is TRBV4-2, the J gene TRBJ2-3; D is undetermined. The sequencing sample was made of memory (CD45RO+) T cells sorted from blood. The receptor's source is a woman between 18 and 29 years old in good health. The CDR3 DNA sequence: TGTGCCAGCAGCCAAAGCACAGATACGCAGTATTTT. Its translation: CASSQSTDTQYF.